A single sample is the source of the 28 T cell receptor beta chains below, sequenced in a study of control samples from healthy donors and cancer patients. Sequencing was performed with immunoSEQ multiplex PCR; in TCRdb, only in-frame clones are kept and a portion is missing. The data contain under 200,000 clones, 95% to 96% of them singletons. Specimen: blood. These receptors were collected from a woman under 40 in good health.

V is TRBV5-1 and J is TRBJ1-6; D is uncertain. Trimming stripped 5 bases from V and 7 bases from J, with 13 bases between. Germline CDR1 is SGHRS and CDR2 is YFSETQ. There are 14 residues in the CDR3. The DNA for the CDR3 is TGCGCCAGCAGTCCCGCCCTGGGCAATTCACCCCTCCACTTT. It yields the protein CASSPALGNSPLHF.

The chain recombines TRBV6-5 with TRBJ1-4, with 11 positions matching TRBD1. Trimming at V came to 9 bases and at J to 8 bases, leaving 8 bases not matched to a gene. The CDR3 is made up of 14 amino acids. The germline gives CDR1 MNHEY, CDR2 SVGAGI. CDR3 in amino acids: CASSLGQGEEKLFF. The CDR3 nucleotides are TGTGCCAGTAGCCTGGGACAGGGGGAAGAAAAACTGTTTTTT.

The V call is TRBV7-2, the J call TRBJ2-4; TRBD2 matches 9 bases. The germline gives CDR1 SGHTA, CDR2 FQGNSA. Trimming removed 3 bases from V and 0 bases from J; junction bases left unmatched: 12. The CDR3 has 19 amino acids. The CDR3 here is CASSFISGGSDLAKNIQYF. The CDR3 nucleotides are TGTGCCAGCAGCTTTATTAGCGGGGGATCTGATTTAGCCAAAAACATTCAGTACTTC.

The chain employs TRBV6-6 and TRBJ1-1, with 9 bases identical to TRBD1. The CDR3 length is 14 residues. J was trimmed by 2 bases and V by 5 bases; bases with no gene match: 3. Per the germline V gene, CDR1 is MNHNY and CDR2 is SVGAGI (reference sequence). The CDR3: CASSLTGGNTEAFF. CDR3 in DNA: TGTGCCAGCAGTCTGACAGGGGGAAACACTGAAGCTTTCTTT.

This chain uses TRBV5-3 with TRBJ2-3; 7 bases map to TRBD2. TRBV5-3 is an ORF; its function is uncertain. The CDR3 is 15 residues long. Trimming cost V 0 bases and J 6 bases; bases outside gene matches: 7. The CDR3 loop is CARSLETSCVDTQYF. The CDR3 DNA is TGTGCCAGAAGCTTGGAGACTAGCTGCGTTGATACGCAGTATTTT.

V is TRBV5-6 and J is TRBJ1-3; D may be TRBD1 (6 bases). From germline, CDR1 is SGHDT and CDR2 YYEEEE. This CDR3 contains 14 residues. V was cut by 2 bases and J by 1 base, with 7 bases left in between. The CDR3 region is CASSLGGSGNTIYF. CDR3 bases: TGTGCCAGCAGCTTAGGGGGTTCTGGAAACACCATATATTTT.

The chain combines TRBV4-1 with TRBJ2-5; D uncertain. This CDR3 has 13 residues. V shed 1 base and J shed 5 bases, with 8 bases lying between them. Germline lookup yields CDR1 MGHRA and CDR2 YSYEKL. This CDR3 is CASSQVLRETQYF. In DNA, the CDR3 is TGCGCCAGCAGCCAAGTTCTGAGGGAGACCCAGTACTTC.

The gene calls are TRBV28 and TRBJ1-1; D perhaps matches TRBD1 (6 bases). V lost 6 bases and J 1 base, leaving 12 bases between the germline ends. CDR1 and CDR2 (germline): MDHEN, SYDVKM. The CDR3 is 14 amino acids. The CDR3 coding sequence is TGTGCCAGCAGCCGGGACAACTCGAACACTGAAGCTTTCTTT. As protein: CASSRDNSNTEAFF.

The gene calls are TRBV7-9 and TRBJ1-2; 8 nucleotides line up with TRBD1. The V segment lost 0 bases and the J segment 8 bases; nucleotides outside the gene matches: 5. The CDR3 is 14 residues long. Per germline, CDR1 SEHNR and CDR2 FQNEAQ (reference sequence). CDR3 coding DNA: TGTGCCAGCAGCTTAGCCCAGGGGGCTTTAGGCTACACCTTC. The encoded protein is CASSLAQGALGYTF.

V is TRBV9 and J is TRBJ1-1; 10 nucleotides line up with TRBD1. This CDR3 spans 14 amino acids. The V segment lost 4 bases and the J segment 4 bases; nucleotides outside the gene matches: 4. Germline V lookup: CDR1 SGDLS, CDR2 YYNGEE. The CDR3 is CASSPWTGGTEAFF. DNA for the CDR3: TGTGCCAGCAGCCCTTGGACAGGGGGCACTGAAGCTTTCTTT.

This clone appeared once. The J gene is TRBJ1-6, the V gene TRBV6-6; D might be TRBD1 (6 bases). This CDR3 has 14 residues. The germline gives CDR1 MNHNY, CDR2 SVGAGI (reference sequence). V was shortened by 6 bases and J by 7 bases, with 13 bases between the two germline ends. This CDR3 reads CASSPTGLNSPLHF. DNA for the CDR3: TGTGCCAGCAGCCCCACAGGGCTCAATTCACCCCTCCACTTT.

The chain employs TRBV15 and TRBJ2-2; possible D gene TRBD2, 5 bases. The CDR3 loop spans 16 amino acids. Germline V gene sequence: CDR1 LNHNV, CDR2 YYDKDF (reference sequence). Trimming shortened V by 1 base and J by 5 bases, and 14 bases separated the two germline ends. The CDR3 DNA reads as TGTGCCACCAGCAGAGTGGTCGGGGTCGGGACCGGGGAGCTGTTTTTT. This gives the protein CATSRVVGVGTGELFF.

The genes are TRBV11-2 and TRBJ1-1; weak D call: TRBD1 (6 bases). Trimming took 7 bases from V and 4 from J, leaving 13 bases between them. The CDR3 sequence is 13 residues long. CDR1 is SGHAT, CDR2 FQNNGV, per germline. The CDR3 nucleotides read TGTGCCAGCACCCGAGGACAGCTCACTGAAGCTTTCTTT. Translated, it gives CASTRGQLTEAFF.

The chain employs TRBV7-8 and TRBJ2-4, with D perhaps TRBD1 (6 bases). The V end lost 5 bases, the J end lost 6 bases, and 14 bases lay between the germline ends. CDR1 is SGHVS and CDR2 is FQNEAQ in the germline V gene. The CDR3 length is 14 residues. The CDR3: CASSPKGRGNIQYF. The CDR3 DNA is TGTGCCAGCAGCCCGAAGGGCAGGGGAAACATTCAGTACTTC.

V usage is TRBV7-9 and J usage is TRBJ2-2; no clear D gene. The germline V gene encodes CDR1 SEHNR and CDR2 FQNEAQ (reference sequence). With 2 bases removed from V and 1 base from J, the gap between germline ends came to 2 bases. CDR3 length equals 13 residues. CDR3 residues: CASSLRNTGELFF. The CDR3, as DNA: TGTGCCAGCAGCTTAAGGAACACCGGGGAGCTGTTTTTT.

This chain joins TRBV18 and TRBJ2-7, with D perhaps matching TRBD2 (6 bases). CDR3 length equals 16 residues. The V gene's germline CDR1 is KGHSH and CDR2 LQKENI. The ends were cut back, 3 bases at V and 2 bases at J, with 17 bases in the middle. The CDR3 DNA reads TGTGCCAGCTCACCTCTCGGAAGGGACTTAACCTACGAGCAGTACTTC. It specifies CASSPLGRDLTYEQYF. The entire variable domain, with the rest obtained from reference TRBV18 and TRBJ2-7, is as follows: NAGVMQNPRHLVRRRGQEARLRCSPMKGHSHVYWYRQLPEEGLKFMVYLQKENIIDESGMPKERFSAEFPKEGPSILRIQQVVRGDSAAYFCASSPLGRDLTYEQYFGPGTRLTVT.

This chain links TRBV5-1 with TRBJ1-1, with D possibly matching TRBD1 (5 bases). The CDR3 totals 14 residues. Per the germline V gene, CDR1 is SGHRS and CDR2 is YFSETQ. The ends were cut back, 4 bases at V and 5 bases at J, with 15 bases in the middle. The CDR3, as DNA: TGCGCCAGCAGCAGAACCTGGGGGGATACTGAAGCTTTCTTT. As protein: CASSRTWGDTEAFF.

The chain has TRBV18 and TRBJ2-2; either TRBD1 or TRBD2 may fit D (6 bases each). CDR1 KGHSH and CDR2 LQKENI come from the germline V gene. The CDR3 contains 18 residues. V dropped 2 bases and J dropped 1 base, with 17 bases sitting between them. This CDR3 reads CASSPGGLRTLNTGELFF. CDR3 coding DNA: TGTGCCAGCTCACCAGGGGGGCTGAGGACCCTGAACACCGGGGAGCTGTTTTTT. Drawing the rest from reference TRBV18 and TRBJ2-2, the complete variable domain is NAGVMQNPRHLVRRRGQEARLRCSPMKGHSHVYWYRQLPEEGLKFMVYLQKENIIDESGMPKERFSAEFPKEGPSILRIQQVVRGDSAAYFCASSPGGLRTLNTGELFFGEGSRLTVL.

The chain combines TRBV6-2 or TRBV6-3 with TRBJ1-4, with D hard to call. The CDR3 length is 12 residues. CDR1 and CDR2 (germline): MNHEY, SVGEGT. Trimming left V 6 bases short and J 6 bases short, with 8 bases between. CDR3 DNA: TGTGCCAGCAGCCACTTGGATGAAAAACTGTTTTTT. It yields the protein CASSHLDEKLFF.

The genes are TRBV9 and TRBJ1-5; no reliable D call. Germline V gene lookup returns CDR1 SGDLS and CDR2 YYNGEE. The V and J ends lost 0 bases and 3 bases respectively, with 10 bases between them. The CDR3 totals 15 residues. The CDR3 DNA is TGTGCCAGCAGCGTAGGGGAGGGAAACAATCAGCCCCAGCATTTT. Translating it yields CASSVGEGNNQPQHF.

V gene TRBV11-1 combines with J gene TRBJ2-2, with D possibly TRBD1 on 5 matching bases. CDR1 and CDR2 (germline): SGHAT, FQDESV (reference sequence). Trimming removed 5 bases from V and 5 bases from J, with 12 bases in between. The CDR3 is made up of 14 amino acids. The CDR3 nucleotides are TGTGCCAGCAGCCCCAGGGTGAGGACCGGGGAGCTGTTTTTT. As protein: CASSPRVRTGELFF.

V gene TRBV5-6 combines with J gene TRBJ1-1; D not certain. The CDR3 has 12 residues. Trimming pared 1 base from V and 3 bases from J, leaving 4 bases between. The germline CDR1 and CDR2 sequences are SGHDT and YYEEEE. CDR3 nucleotides: TGTGCCAGCAGCTTGAGGGACACTGAAGCTTTCTTT. Its protein is CASSLRDTEAFF.

The gene calls are TRBV5-6 and TRBJ1-1; D remains unclear. Germline lookup yields CDR1 SGHDT and CDR2 YYEEEE. V shed 0 bases and J shed 2 bases, with 5 bases lying between them. The CDR3 is 13 amino acids. The CDR3 loop reads CASSLVSNTEAFF. In DNA form, the CDR3 reads TGTGCCAGCAGCTTGGTCAGTAACACTGAAGCTTTCTTT.

The J gene is TRBJ2-7, the V gene TRBV19; TRBD1 agrees at 9 bases. The germline V gene has CDR1 LNHDA and CDR2 SQIVND (reference sequence). Trimming cost V 6 bases and J 2 bases; bases outside gene matches: 2. The CDR3 consists of 13 residues. The CDR3 DNA is TGTGCCAGTAGCCGACAGGGGGCCTACGAGCAGTACTTC. Translating gives CASSRQGAYEQYF.

V gene TRBV6-6 combines with J gene TRBJ1-2, with D unclear. This CDR3 has 14 amino acids. From germline, CDR1 is MNHNY and CDR2 SVGAGI (reference sequence). The germline V and J ends were trimmed by 7 bases and 4 bases, with 16 bases remaining between them. CDR3 DNA: TGTGCCAGCACCCCCCTAGGTCTTAGCTATGGCTACACCTTC. As protein: CASTPLGLSYGYTF.

The chain couples TRBV3-1 (or the pseudogene TRBV3-2) to TRBJ2-1, with TRBD2 matching 13 bases. The length of the CDR3 is 20 residues. Germline V gene lookup returns CDR1 LGHDT and CDR2 YNNKEL (reference sequence). The V and J ends lost 4 bases and 5 bases, in that order; junction bases with no gene match: 17. The CDR3 reads CASSLRDWTSGSPRDNEQFF. CDR3 nucleotide sequence: TGTGCCAGCAGCCTAAGGGATTGGACTAGCGGGAGCCCAAGAGACAATGAGCAGTTCTTC.

This chain connects TRBV6-4 to TRBJ1-5; 9 nucleotides align to TRBD1. The CDR3 is made up of 15 amino acids. J gave up 0 bases and V 7 bases, and 4 bases lay outside the gene matches. Germline V CDR1 and CDR2: MRHNA, SNTAGT. DNA for the CDR3: TGTGCCAGCAATGGACAGGGGATTAGCAATCAGCCCCAGCATTTT. The encoded protein is CASNGQGISNQPQHF.

V usage is TRBV11-1 and J usage is TRBJ1-1; D uncertain. The CDR3 contains 14 residues. Trimming removed 1 base from V and 3 bases from J, with 9 bases in between. Germline V gene data show CDR1 as SGHAT and CDR2 as FQDESV (reference sequence). CDR3 DNA: TGTGCCAGCAGCTTAGTAACGGGATACACTGAAGCTTTCTTT. Its translation: CASSLVTGYTEAFF.